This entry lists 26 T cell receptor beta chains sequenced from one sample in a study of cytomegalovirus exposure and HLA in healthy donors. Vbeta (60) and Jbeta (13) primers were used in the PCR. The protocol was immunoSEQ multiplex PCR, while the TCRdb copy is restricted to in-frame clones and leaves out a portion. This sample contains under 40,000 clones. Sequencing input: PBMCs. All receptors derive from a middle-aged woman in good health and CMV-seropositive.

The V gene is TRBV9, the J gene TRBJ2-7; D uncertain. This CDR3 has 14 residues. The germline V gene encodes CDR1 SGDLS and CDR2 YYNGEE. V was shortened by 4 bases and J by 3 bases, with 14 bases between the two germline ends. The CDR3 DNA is TGTGCCAGCAGCCCCGAGTCACCTGTCTACGAGCAGTACTTC. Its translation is CASSPESPVYEQYF.

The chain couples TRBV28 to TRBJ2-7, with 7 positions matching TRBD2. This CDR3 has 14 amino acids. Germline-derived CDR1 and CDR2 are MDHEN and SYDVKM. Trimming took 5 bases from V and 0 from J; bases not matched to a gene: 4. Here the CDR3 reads CASSPGGTSYEQYF. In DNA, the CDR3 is TGTGCCAGCAGTCCGGGGGGAACCTCCTACGAGCAGTACTTC.

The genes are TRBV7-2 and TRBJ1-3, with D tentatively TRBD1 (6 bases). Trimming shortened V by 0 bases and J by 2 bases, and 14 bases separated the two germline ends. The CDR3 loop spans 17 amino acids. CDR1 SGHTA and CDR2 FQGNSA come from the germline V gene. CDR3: CASSLARRTATGNTIYF. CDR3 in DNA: TGTGCCAGCAGCTTAGCCAGGAGGACAGCCACTGGAAACACCATATATTTT.

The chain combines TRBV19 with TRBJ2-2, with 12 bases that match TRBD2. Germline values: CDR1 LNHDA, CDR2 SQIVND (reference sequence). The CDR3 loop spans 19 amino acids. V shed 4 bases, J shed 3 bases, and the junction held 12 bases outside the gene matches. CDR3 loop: CASSRATLTSGSYTGELFF. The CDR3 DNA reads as TGTGCCAGTAGTAGGGCCACACTGACTAGCGGGAGCTACACCGGGGAGCTGTTTTTT.

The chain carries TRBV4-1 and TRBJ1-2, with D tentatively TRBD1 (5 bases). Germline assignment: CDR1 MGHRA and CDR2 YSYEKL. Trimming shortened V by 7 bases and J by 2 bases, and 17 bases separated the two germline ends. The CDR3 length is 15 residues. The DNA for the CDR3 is TGCGCCAGCACCCGGGCGCCGACAGCCAACTATGGCTACACCTTC. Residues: CASTRAPTANYGYTF.

The CDR3: CASSRGQGALQNYGYTF. CDR3 DNA sequence: TGCGCCAGCAGCCGGGGACAGGGGGCCTTACAAAACTATGGCTACACCTTC. The chain couples TRBV5-1 to TRBJ1-2; 12 nucleotides line up with TRBD1. The germline gives CDR1 SGHRS, CDR2 YFSETQ. J lost 2 bases, V lost 4 bases, and 9 bases had no gene match. There are 17 residues in the CDR3.

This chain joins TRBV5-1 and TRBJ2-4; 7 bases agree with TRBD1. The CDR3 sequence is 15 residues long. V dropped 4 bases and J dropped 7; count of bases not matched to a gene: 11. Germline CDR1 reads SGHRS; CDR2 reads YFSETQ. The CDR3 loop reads CASSQGQLDLNIQYF. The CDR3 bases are TGCGCCAGCAGCCAGGGACAGCTGGATCTTAACATTCAGTACTTC.

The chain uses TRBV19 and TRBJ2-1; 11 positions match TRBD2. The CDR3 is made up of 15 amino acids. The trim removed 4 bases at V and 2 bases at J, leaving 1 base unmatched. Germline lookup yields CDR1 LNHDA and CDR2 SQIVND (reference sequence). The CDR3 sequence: CASSNSGRAYNEQFF. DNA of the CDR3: TGTGCCAGTAGTAATAGCGGGAGGGCCTACAATGAGCAGTTCTTC.

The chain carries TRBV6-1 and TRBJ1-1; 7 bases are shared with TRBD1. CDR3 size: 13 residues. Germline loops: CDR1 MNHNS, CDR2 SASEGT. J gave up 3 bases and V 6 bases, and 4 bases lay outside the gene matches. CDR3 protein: CASRGTGDTEAFF. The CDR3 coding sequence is TGTGCCAGCAGGGGAACAGGGGACACTGAAGCTTTCTTT.

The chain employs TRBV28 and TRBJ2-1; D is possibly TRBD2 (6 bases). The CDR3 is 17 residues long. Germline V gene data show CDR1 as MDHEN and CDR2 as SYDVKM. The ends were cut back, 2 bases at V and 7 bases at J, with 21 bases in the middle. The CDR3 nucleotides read TGTGCCAGCAGTTTACCCCCTGTGTTGGGGGGAAGGAATGAGCAGTTCTTC. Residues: CASSLPPVLGGRNEQFF.

The CDR3 here is CASSPGDRGLEAFF. In nucleotides, the CDR3 is TGTGCCAGCAGCCCGGGGGACAGGGGGTTGGAAGCTTTCTTT. The gene calls are TRBV9 and TRBJ1-1; 11 bases are a match to TRBD1. CDR3 length: 14 amino acids. Germline lookup yields CDR1 SGDLS and CDR2 YYNGEE. Unmatched junction bases numbered 7, after V lost 4 bases and J lost 8 bases.

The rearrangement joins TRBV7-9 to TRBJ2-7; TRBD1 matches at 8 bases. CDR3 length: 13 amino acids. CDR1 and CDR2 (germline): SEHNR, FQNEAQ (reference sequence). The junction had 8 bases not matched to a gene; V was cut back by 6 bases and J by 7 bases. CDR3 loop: CASRTTGAGEQYF. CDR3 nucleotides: TGTGCCAGCAGGACGACAGGGGCCGGGGAGCAGTACTTC.

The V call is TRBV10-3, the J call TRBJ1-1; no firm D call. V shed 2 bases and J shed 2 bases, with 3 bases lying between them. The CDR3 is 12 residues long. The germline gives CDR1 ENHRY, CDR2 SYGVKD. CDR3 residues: CAISEPNTEAFF. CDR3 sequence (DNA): TGTGCCATCAGTGAGCCTAACACTGAAGCTTTCTTT.

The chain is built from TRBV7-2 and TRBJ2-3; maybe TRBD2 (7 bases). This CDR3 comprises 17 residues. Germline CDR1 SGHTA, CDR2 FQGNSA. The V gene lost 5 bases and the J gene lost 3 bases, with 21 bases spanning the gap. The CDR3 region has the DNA TGTGCCAGCAGCCCCGGGTGGGGGGGGCCTCGAACAGATACGCAGTATTTT. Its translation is CASSPGWGGPRTDTQYF.

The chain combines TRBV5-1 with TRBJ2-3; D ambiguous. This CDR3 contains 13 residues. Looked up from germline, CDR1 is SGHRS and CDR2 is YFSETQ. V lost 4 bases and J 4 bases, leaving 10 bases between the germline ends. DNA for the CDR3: TGCGCCAGCAGCCCTACGATGGCAGATACGCAGTATTTT. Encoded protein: CASSPTMADTQYF.

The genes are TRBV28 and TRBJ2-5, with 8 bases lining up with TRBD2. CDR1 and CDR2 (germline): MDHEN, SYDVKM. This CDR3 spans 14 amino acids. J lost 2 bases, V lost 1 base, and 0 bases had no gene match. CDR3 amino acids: CASSLLAGQETQYF. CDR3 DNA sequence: TGTGCCAGCAGTTTATTAGCGGGGCAAGAGACCCAGTACTTC.

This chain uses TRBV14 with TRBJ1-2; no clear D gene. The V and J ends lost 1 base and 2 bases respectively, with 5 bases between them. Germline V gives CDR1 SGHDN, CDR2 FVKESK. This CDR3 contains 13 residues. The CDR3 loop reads CASSQGQNYGYTF. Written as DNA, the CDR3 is TGTGCCAGCAGCCAAGGGCAGAACTATGGCTACACCTTC.

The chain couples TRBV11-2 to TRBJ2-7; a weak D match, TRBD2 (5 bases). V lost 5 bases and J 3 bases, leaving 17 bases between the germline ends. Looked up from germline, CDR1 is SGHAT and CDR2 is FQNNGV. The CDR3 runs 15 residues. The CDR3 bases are TGTGCCAGCAGCGAGCCTGATCAGAGGGACTACGAGCAGTACTTC. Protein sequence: CASSEPDQRDYEQYF.

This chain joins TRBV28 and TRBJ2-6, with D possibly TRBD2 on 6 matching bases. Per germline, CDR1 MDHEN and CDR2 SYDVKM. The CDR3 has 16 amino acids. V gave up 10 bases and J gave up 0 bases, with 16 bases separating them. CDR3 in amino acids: CATEGSVHSGANVLTF. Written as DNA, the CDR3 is TGTGCCACGGAGGGTTCAGTCCACTCTGGGGCCAACGTCCTGACTTTC.

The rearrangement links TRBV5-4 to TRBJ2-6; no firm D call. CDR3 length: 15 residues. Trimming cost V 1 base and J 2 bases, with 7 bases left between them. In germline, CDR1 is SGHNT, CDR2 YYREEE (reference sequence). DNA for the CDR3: TGTGCCAGCAGCTTGAATATAGCTGGGGCCAACGTCCTGACTTTC. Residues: CASSLNIAGANVLTF.

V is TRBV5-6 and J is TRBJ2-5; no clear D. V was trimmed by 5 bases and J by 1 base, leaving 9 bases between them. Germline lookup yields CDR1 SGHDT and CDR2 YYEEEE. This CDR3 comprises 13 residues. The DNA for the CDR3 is TGTGCCAGCAGGAGAGGTTTCCAAGAGACCCAGTACTTC. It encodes CASRRGFQETQYF.

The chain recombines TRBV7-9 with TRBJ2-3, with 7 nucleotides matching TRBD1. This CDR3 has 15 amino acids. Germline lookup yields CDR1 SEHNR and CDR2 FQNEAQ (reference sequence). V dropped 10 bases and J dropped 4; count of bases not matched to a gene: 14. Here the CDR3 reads CAILDRDYHADTQYF. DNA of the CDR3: TGTGCCATCCTAGACAGGGATTACCATGCAGATACGCAGTATTTT.

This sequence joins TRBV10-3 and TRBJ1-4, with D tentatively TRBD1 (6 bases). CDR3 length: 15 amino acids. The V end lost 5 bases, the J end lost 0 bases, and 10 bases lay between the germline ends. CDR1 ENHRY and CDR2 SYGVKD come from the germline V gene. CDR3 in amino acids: CAISTGFTTNEKLFF. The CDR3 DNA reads TGTGCCATCAGTACAGGGTTCACAACTAATGAAAAACTGTTTTTT.

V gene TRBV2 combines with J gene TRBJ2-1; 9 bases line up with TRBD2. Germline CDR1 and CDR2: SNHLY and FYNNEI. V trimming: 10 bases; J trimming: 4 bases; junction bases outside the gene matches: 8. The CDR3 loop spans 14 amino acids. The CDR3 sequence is CAIQTSGLYNEQFF. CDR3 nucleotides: TGTGCCATCCAGACTAGCGGCCTTTACAATGAGCAGTTCTTC.

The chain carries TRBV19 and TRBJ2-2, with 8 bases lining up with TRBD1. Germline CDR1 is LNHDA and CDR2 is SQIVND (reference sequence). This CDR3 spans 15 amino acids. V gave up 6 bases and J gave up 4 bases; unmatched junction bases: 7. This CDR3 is CASSRQGTLTGELFF. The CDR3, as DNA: TGTGCCAGTAGCCGACAGGGGACACTCACCGGGGAGCTGTTTTTT.

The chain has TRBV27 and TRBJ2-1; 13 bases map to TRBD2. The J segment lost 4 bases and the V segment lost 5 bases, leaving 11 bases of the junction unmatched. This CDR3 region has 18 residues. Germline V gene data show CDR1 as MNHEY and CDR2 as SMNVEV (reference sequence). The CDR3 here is CASSKTSGRSSFYNEQFF. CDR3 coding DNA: TGTGCCAGCAGTAAGACTAGCGGGAGGTCTTCCTTTTACAATGAGCAGTTCTTC.